This T cell receptor (beta chain) appears in the sequencing data of a study of cytomegalovirus exposure and HLA in healthy donors. Whole-study findings and limits: Judged likely to be a sequencing artifact was a cluster of highly shared sequence variants.

As to this clone: Its target is not known.

The PCR contained 60 Vbeta and 13 Jbeta primers. Using immunoSEQ multiplex PCR, the repertoire was profiled, and TCRdb retains in-frame clones only, with some absent. The table records about 160,000 clones, roughly 85% of them present only once. V was cut by 3 bases and J by 3 bases, with 11 bases left in between. The germline V gene encodes CDR1 MNHEY and CDR2 SMNVEV (reference sequence). This CDR3 has 14 amino acids. Sequencing was performed on PBMCs. The TCR was taken from a male donor in good health and CMV-seropositive. V gene TRBV27 combines with J gene TRBJ2-5; D unresolved. The CDR3 bases are TGTGCCAGCAGTTTTAGGTGGAGAGAAGAGACCCAGTACTTC. Translation: CASSFRWREETQYF.